The 3 T cell receptor beta chains below all came from one sample that was sequenced in a study of technical replicates of blood from several donors. TCRdb keeps only in-frame clones here, not all; method: immunoSEQ multiplex PCR. The table includes under 85,000 clones, 93% detected once. Sample: T cells isolated from PBMCs. The receptor set was obtained from a human donor in good health.

The V gene is TRBV9, the J gene TRBJ1-2; possibly TRBD1 for D (6 bases). The CDR3 spans 16 residues. Germline V gene sequence: CDR1 SGDLS, CDR2 YYNGEE. Trimming pared 3 bases from V and 3 bases from J, leaving 18 bases between. The CDR3 nucleotides read TGTGCCAGCAGCGCCCCTAGTGGGGGGGCCGACTATGGCTACACCTTC. Residues: CASSAPSGGADYGYTF.

The chain employs TRBV2 and TRBJ1-2; 7 bases line up with TRBD1. The CDR3 extends over 16 amino acids. The ends lost 6 bases at V and 8 bases at J; junction bases unmatched: 18. Germline V gene sequence: CDR1 SNHLY, CDR2 FYNNEI. The CDR3: CASRGALGQAHDGYTF. The CDR3 nucleotides are TGTGCCAGCAGAGGGGCTTTAGGACAGGCCCACGACGGCTACACCTTC.

The gene calls are TRBV29-1 and TRBJ1-3, with 9 positions matching TRBD1. The trim removed 3 bases at V and 2 bases at J, leaving 8 bases unmatched. The CDR3 runs 16 residues. Germline CDR1 reads SQVTM; CDR2 reads ANQGSEA. The CDR3 nucleotides read TGCAGCGTTGAGGGACAGGGATCCACTACTGGAAACACCATATATTTT. This encodes CSVEGQGSTTGNTIYF.